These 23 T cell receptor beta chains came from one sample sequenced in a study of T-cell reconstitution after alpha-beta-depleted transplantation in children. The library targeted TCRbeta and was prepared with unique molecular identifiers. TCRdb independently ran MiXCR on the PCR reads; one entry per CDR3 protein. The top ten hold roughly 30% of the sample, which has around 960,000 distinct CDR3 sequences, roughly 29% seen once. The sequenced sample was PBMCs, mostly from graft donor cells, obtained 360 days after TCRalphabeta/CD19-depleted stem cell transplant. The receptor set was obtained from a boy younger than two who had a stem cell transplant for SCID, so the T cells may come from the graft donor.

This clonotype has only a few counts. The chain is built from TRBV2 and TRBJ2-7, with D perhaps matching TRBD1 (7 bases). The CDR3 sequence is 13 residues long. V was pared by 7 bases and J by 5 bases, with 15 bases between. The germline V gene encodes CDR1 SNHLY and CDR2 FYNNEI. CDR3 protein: CASKAGGTDEQYF. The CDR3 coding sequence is TGTGCCAGCAAGGCAGGGGGGACGGACGAGCAGTACTTC.

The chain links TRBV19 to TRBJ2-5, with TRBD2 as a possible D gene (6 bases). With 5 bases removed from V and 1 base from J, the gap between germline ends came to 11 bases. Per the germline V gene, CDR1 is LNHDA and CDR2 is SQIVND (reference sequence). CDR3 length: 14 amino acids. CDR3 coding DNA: TGTGCCAGTAGTTCATGGGACTTCCAAGAGACCCAGTACTTC. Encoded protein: CASSSWDFQETQYF.

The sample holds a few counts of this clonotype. The CDR3 DNA follows: TGTGCCAGCAGCCCCGACAGGGTGGTGACTGAAGCTTTCTTT. Amino acids: CASSPDRVVTEAFF. The rearrangement uses TRBV12-3 or TRBV12-4 and TRBJ1-1; 7 positions match TRBD1. The V segment lost 6 bases and the J segment 5 bases; nucleotides outside the gene matches: 9. The CDR3 consists of 14 residues.

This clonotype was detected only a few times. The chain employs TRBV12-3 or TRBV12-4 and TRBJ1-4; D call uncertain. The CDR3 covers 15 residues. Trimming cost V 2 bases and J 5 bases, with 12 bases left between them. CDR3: CASSLLFQTNEKLFF. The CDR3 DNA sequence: TGTGCCAGCAGTTTATTGTTCCAAACCAATGAAAAACTGTTTTTT.

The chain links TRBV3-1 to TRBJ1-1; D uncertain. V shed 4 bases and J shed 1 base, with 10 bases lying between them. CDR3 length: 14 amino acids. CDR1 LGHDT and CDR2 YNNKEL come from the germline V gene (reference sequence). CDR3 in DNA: TGTGCCAGCAGCCGGAAAGGGTGGAACACTGAAGCTTTCTTT. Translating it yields CASSRKGWNTEAFF.

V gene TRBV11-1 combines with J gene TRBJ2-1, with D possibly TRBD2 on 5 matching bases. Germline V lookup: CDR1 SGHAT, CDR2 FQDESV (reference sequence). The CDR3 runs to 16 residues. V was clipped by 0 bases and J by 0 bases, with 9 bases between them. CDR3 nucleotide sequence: TGTGCCAGCAGCTTAGCGCGGAGGTCCTCCTACAATGAGCAGTTCTTC. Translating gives CASSLARRSSYNEQFF.

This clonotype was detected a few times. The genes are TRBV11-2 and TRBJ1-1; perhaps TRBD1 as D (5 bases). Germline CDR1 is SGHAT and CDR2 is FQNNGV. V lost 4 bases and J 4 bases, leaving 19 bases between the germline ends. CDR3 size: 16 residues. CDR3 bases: TGTGCCAGCAGCTCGACCTCTGGCAGGGAGGGCACTGAAGCTTTCTTT. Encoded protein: CASSSTSGREGTEAFF.

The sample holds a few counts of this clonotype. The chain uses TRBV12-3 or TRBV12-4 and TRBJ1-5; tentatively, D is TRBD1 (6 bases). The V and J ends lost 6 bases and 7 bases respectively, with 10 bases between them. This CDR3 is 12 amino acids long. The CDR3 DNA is TGTGCCAGCAGCACAGGGATCCAGCCCCAGCATTTT. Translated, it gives CASSTGIQPQHF.

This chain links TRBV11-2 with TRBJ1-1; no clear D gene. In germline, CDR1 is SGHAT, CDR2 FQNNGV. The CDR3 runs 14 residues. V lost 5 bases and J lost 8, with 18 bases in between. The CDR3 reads CASSPLGGNPEAFF. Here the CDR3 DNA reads TGTGCCAGCAGCCCCCTGGGCGGGAACCCCGAAGCTTTCTTT.

CDR3 protein: CSARDRQGTYEQYF. The DNA for the CDR3 is TGCAGTGCTAGAGATCGACAGGGAACCTACGAGCAGTACTTC. V usage is TRBV20-1 and J usage is TRBJ2-7, with TRBD1 matching 7 bases. This CDR3 has 14 amino acids. Germline V gene lookup returns CDR1 DFQATT and CDR2 SNEGSKA (reference sequence). J lost 2 bases, V lost 0 bases, and 4 bases had no gene match.

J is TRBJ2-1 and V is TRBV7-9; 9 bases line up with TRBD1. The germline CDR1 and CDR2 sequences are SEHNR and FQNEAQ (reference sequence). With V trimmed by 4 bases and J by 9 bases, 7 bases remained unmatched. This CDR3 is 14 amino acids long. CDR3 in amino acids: CASSSAGTGLEQFF. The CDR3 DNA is TGTGCCAGCAGCTCTGCCGGGACAGGGCTTGAGCAGTTCTTC.

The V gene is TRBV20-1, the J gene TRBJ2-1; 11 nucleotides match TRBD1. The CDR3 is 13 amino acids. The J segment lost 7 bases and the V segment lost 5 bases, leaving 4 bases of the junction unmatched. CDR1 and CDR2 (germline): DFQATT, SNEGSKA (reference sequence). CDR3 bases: TGCAGTGCTCCGGGACAGGGGGGGAATGAGCAGTTCTTC. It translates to CSAPGQGGNEQFF.

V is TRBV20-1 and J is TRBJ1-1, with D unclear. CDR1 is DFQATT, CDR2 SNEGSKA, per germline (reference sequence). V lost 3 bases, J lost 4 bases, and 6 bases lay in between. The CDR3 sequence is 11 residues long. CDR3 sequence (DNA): TGCAGTGCTAGGTTTGGCACTGAAGCTTTCTTT. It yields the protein CSARFGTEAFF.

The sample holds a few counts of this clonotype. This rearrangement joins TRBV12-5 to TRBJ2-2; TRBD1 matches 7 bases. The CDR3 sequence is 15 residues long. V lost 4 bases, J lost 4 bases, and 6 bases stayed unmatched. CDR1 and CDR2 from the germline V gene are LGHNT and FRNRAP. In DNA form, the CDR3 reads TGTGCTAGTGGTTCCGACAGGGAAGGCACCGGGGAGCTGTTTTTT. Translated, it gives CASGSDREGTGELFF.

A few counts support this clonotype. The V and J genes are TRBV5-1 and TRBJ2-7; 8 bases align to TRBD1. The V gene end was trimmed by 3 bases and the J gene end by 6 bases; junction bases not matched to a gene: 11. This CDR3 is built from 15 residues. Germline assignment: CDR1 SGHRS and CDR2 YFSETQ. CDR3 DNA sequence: TGCGCCAGCAGCTCAGGACAGGGTTTGATTGGCGAGCAGTACTTC. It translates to CASSSGQGLIGEQYF.

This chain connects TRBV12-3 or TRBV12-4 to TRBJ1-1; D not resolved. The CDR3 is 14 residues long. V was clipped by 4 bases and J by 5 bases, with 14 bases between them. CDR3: CASSSRQDMTEAFF. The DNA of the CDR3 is TGTGCCAGCAGTTCCCGGCAGGATATGACTGAAGCTTTCTTT.

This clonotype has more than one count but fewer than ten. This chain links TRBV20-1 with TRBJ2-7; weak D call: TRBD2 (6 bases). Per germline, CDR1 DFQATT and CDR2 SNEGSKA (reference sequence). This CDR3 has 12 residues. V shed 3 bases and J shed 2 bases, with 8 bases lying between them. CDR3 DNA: TGCAGTGCTAGGGCGGGGCCCTACGAGCAGTACTTC. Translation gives CSARAGPYEQYF.

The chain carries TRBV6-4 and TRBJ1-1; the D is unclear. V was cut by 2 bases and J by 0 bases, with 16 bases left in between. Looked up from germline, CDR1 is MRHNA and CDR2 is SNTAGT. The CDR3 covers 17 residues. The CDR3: CASSDAEALIMNTEAFF. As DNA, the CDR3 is TGTGCCAGCAGTGACGCAGAGGCCCTTATTATGAACACTGAAGCTTTCTTT.

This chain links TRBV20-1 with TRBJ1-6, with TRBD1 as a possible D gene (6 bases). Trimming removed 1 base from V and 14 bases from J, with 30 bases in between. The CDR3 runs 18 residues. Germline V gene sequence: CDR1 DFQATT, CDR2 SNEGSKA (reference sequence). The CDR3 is CSARGGGPSGSQPFTLHF. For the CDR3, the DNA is TGCAGTGCTAGAGGGGGGGGGCCCTCCGGGTCACAGCCTTTCACCCTCCACTTT.

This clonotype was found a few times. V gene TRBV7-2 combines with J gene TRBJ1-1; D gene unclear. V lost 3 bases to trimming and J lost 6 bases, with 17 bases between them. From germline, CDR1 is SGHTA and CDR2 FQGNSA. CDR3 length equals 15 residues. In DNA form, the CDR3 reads TGTGCCAGCAGCTTCTCCGCGGGAGGGTTCCCTGAAGCTTTCTTT. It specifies CASSFSAGGFPEAFF.

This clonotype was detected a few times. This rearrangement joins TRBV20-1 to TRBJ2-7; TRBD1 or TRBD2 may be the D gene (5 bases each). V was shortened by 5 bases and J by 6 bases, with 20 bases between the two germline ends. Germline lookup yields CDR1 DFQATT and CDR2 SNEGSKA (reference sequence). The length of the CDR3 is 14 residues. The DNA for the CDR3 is TGCAGTGCTTCAGCCGGGACCTACCTCTCCGAGCAGTACTTC. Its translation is CSASAGTYLSEQYF.

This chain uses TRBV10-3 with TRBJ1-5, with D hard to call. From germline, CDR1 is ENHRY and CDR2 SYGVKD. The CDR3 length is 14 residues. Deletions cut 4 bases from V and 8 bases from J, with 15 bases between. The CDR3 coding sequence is TGTGCCATCAGTGGACGCCTGGCGGGAAAGCCCCAGCATTTT. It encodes CAISGRLAGKPQHF.

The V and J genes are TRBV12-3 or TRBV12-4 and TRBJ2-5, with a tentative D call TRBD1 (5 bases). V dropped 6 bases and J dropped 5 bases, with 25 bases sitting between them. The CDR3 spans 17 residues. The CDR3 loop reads CASSPPSTVPPRETQYF. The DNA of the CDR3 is TGTGCCAGCAGCCCTCCCTCGACAGTGCCCCCCAGGGAGACCCAGTACTTC.